The rows below give T cell receptor beta chains drawn from one sample of a study of T cells in Graves' hyperthyroidism and ophthalmopathy. TCRdb reanalysed the multiplex PCR reads using MiXCR and keeps one entry per CDR3 protein. The sample holds under 450,000 distinct CDR3 sequences, about a sixth seen once. Sample: blood. These TCRs come from a woman between 18 and 30 years old with Graves' hyperthyroidism. CDR3s include the opening cysteine and the closing phenylalanine or tryptophan. Each record gives: clone size, J gene, V gene, CDR3 protein. Clone sizes are given selectively: once, few, many, or a class where the clone is expanded.

abundance: many
j_gene: TRBJ1-6
v_gene: TRBV3-1
CDR3aa: CASSPEGVFSPLHF

abundance: .
j_gene: TRBJ2-5
v_gene: TRBV5-1
CDR3aa: CASTSDGMGTQDF

abundance: .
j_gene: TRBJ2-3
v_gene: TRBV4-1
CDR3aa: CASSQESRRIGPTGYGTQYF

abundance: many
j_gene: TRBJ2-1
v_gene: TRBV10-3
CDR3aa: CAIRPTNEGGDYNEQFF

abundance: few
j_gene: TRBJ1-1
v_gene: TRBV19
CDR3aa: CASTTSVRSEAFF

abundance: many
j_gene: TRBJ2-1
v_gene: TRBV29-1
CDR3aa: CSAAGTEAYNEQFF

abundance: many
j_gene: TRBJ1-1
v_gene: TRBV20-1
CDR3aa: CSASRGLGTEAFF

abundance: many
j_gene: TRBJ2-3
v_gene: TRBV7-8
CDR3aa: CASSLIIAGQPDTQYF

abundance: .
j_gene: TRBJ2-7
v_gene: TRBV11-2
CDR3aa: CASSSDTGHLTYEQYF

abundance: many
j_gene: TRBJ2-5
v_gene: TRBV6-1
CDR3aa: CASSPQSGAQYF

abundance: many
j_gene: TRBJ2-2
v_gene: TRBV6-1
CDR3aa: CASRLAGDTGELFF

abundance: many
j_gene: TRBJ2-2
v_gene: TRBV5-6
CDR3aa: CASSFRQAITLGGELFF

abundance: .
j_gene: TRBJ2-7
v_gene: TRBV12-3/TRBV12-4
CDR3aa: CASSLGQGAPEQYF

abundance: many
j_gene: TRBJ2-7
v_gene: TRBV7-8
CDR3aa: CASSRQGERNEQYF

abundance: few
j_gene: TRBJ1-3
v_gene: TRBV5-1
CDR3aa: CASSLAVGGTGNTIYF

abundance: .
j_gene: TRBJ2-7
v_gene: TRBV9
CDR3aa: CASSPRGALSSYEQYF

abundance: many
j_gene: TRBJ2-7
v_gene: TRBV7-9
CDR3aa: CASSLPGQGASYEQYF

abundance: .
j_gene: TRBJ2-1
v_gene: TRBV19
CDR3aa: CASSFPGTSGGRTYNEQFF

abundance: many
j_gene: TRBJ1-5
v_gene: TRBV18
CDR3aa: CASSDLGGNQPQHF

abundance: many
j_gene: TRBJ1-1
v_gene: TRBV3-1
CDR3aa: CASSQAGTGNTEAFF

abundance: .
j_gene: TRBJ2-3
v_gene: TRBV2
CDR3aa: CASGRGSDTQYF

abundance: many
j_gene: TRBJ2-2
v_gene: TRBV6-1
CDR3aa: CASSPRSGGANTGELFF

abundance: .
j_gene: TRBJ2-2
v_gene: TRBV7-2
CDR3aa: CASSFLANTGELFF

abundance: .
j_gene: TRBJ1-5
v_gene: TRBV28
CDR3aa: CASSGDREQPQHF

abundance: .
j_gene: TRBJ2-3
v_gene: TRBV28
CDR3aa: CASSFRDTRYF

abundance: many
j_gene: TRBJ1-5
v_gene: TRBV5-1
CDR3aa: CASSLEGINQPQHF

abundance: many
j_gene: TRBJ1-2
v_gene: TRBV28
CDR3aa: CASKRGRGYTF

abundance: .
j_gene: TRBJ1-2
v_gene: TRBV5-6
CDR3aa: CASSLAGQGAQHGYTF

abundance: many
j_gene: TRBJ2-3
v_gene: TRBV6-1
CDR3aa: CASTLPEAQDTQYF

abundance: many
j_gene: TRBJ2-7
v_gene: TRBV11-3
CDR3aa: CASSFGLAGSNEQYF

abundance: many
j_gene: TRBJ2-5
v_gene: TRBV12-3/TRBV12-4
CDR3aa: CASSRGQETQYF

abundance: many
j_gene: TRBJ2-7
v_gene: TRBV7-9
CDR3aa: CASSLEGPQSEYF

abundance: many
j_gene: TRBJ2-1
v_gene: TRBV5-1
CDR3aa: CASSGRTSGGRYEQFF